Listed below are T cell receptor beta chains from one sample, sequenced in a study of PD-L1 blockade in urothelial cancer. The protocol was immunoSEQ multiplex PCR, while the TCRdb copy is restricted to in-frame clones and leaves out a portion. The repertoire holds about 52,000 clones, with 77% as singletons. Material: PBMCs, obtained around atezolizumab (anti-PD-L1) treatment. These receptors were obtained from a man aged 70 or older with urothelial cancer. Both conserved end residues are part of each CDR3. Fields, in order: V gene, CDR3 length, CDR3 protein.

v_call: TRBV27; cdr3_length: 15; cdr3_aa: CASSVQGAFSYEQYF
v_call: TRBV18; cdr3_length: 16; cdr3_aa: CASSPTTSQANSPLHF
v_call: TRBV30; cdr3_length: 15; cdr3_aa: CAWSVREDHYNEQFF
v_call: TRBV7-2; cdr3_length: 16; cdr3_aa: CASSFDNGLRSGEQYF
v_call: TRBV19; cdr3_length: 15; cdr3_aa: CASSAPSGRAGEQFF
v_call: TRBV2; cdr3_length: 16; cdr3_aa: CASTRLLAGSHNEQFF
v_call: TRBV30; cdr3_length: 15; cdr3_aa: CAWRALSGVTYEQYF
v_call: TRBV7-9; cdr3_length: 17; cdr3_aa: CASSLAVGAGGQETQYF
v_call: TRBV9; cdr3_length: 16; cdr3_aa: CASSVVPGGLRNEQFF
v_call: TRBV5-1; cdr3_length: 13; cdr3_aa: CASSLNTNYGYTF